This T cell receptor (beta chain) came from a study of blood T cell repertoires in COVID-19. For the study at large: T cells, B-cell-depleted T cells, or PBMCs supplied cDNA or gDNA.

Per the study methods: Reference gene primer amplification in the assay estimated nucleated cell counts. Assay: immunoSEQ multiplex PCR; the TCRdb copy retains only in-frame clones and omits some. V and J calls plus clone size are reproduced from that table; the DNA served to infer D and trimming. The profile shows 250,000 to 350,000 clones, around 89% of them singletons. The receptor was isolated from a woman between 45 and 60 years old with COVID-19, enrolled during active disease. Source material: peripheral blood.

The CDR3 bases are TGCGCCAGCAGCTCAAGATCCCCGGGAGCTGAGACCCAGTACTTC. This codes for CASSSRSPGAETQYF. This chain links TRBV4-1 with TRBJ2-5, with D possibly TRBD2 on 6 matching bases. V dropped 5 bases and J dropped 5 bases, with 18 bases sitting between them. The V gene's germline CDR1 is MGHRA and CDR2 YSYEKL. This CDR3 comprises 15 residues.